Below, 6 T cell receptor beta chains from the same sample are listed, as sequenced in a study of cytomegalovirus exposure and HLA in healthy donors (dated by TCRdb to about 2017). The receptor library was made with the immunoSEQ multiplex PCR assay. For the multiplex PCR, a mixture combining 60 forward primers for TCR Vbeta segments and 13 reverse primers for TCR Jbeta segments was used. Held by TCRdb, this immuneACCESS table contains in-frame sequences only and omits some clones. Under half of the omission traces to an unresolved V gene where checked; the cause of the rest is unknown. In this sample the table shows around 98,000 clones, around 70% of which occur a single time. The ten most abundant clones make up around 1.3% of the sample. The specimen sequenced was PBMCs. The receptors originated from a female donor in good health and CMV-seronegative.

This clone was counted a single time. The junction differs from germline at one of its ends, possibly a read error. The chain combines TRBV7-9 with TRBJ2-7; 8 positions match TRBD2. Germline V gives CDR1 SEHNR, CDR2 FQNEAQ (reference sequence). The CDR3 sequence is 13 residues long. The CDR3 coding sequence is TGTGCCAGCAGCCTCGAGGGGAGTAGCGGGATGTCTTTC. It codes for CASSLEGSSGMSF.

In this sample, this clone turned up a few times. This rearrangement joins TRBV28 to TRBJ2-7; TRBD2 matches 8 bases. The CDR3 runs to 14 residues. Germline loops: CDR1 MDHEN, CDR2 SYDVKM. V lost 1 base to trimming and J lost 6 bases; unmatched junction nucleotides: 5. CDR3 region: CASSLSAGGLEQYF. The CDR3 bases are TGTGCCAGCAGTTTATCTGCGGGAGGTCTCGAGCAGTACTTC.

V is TRBV18 and J is TRBJ2-6; 9 positions match TRBD2. V shed 4 bases and J 2 bases; nucleotides not matched to a gene: 6. This CDR3 region has 17 residues. CDR1 and CDR2 from the germline V gene are KGHSH and LQKENI. Written as DNA, the CDR3 is TGTGCCAGCTCACTAATGACTAGCGGCACTGGGGCCAACGTCCTGACTTTC. It is translated as CASSLMTSGTGANVLTF.

The count of this clone is one. J is TRBJ2-3 and V is TRBV7-9, with 14 nucleotides matching TRBD2. This CDR3 region has 15 residues. Trimming at V came to 5 bases and at J to 11 bases, leaving 9 bases not matched to a gene. Germline lookup yields CDR1 SEHNR and CDR2 FQNEAQ (reference sequence). CDR3 nucleotide sequence: TGTGCCAGCAGCCCGGGGACTAGCGGGGGAAGGGAGCAGTATTTT. Its translation is CASSPGTSGGREQYF. Variable domain in full (rest from reference TRBV7-9 and TRBJ2-3): DTGVSQNPRHKITKRGQNVTFRCDPISEHNRLYWYRQTLGQGPEFLTYFQNEAQLEKSRLLSDRFSAERPKGSFSTLEIQRTEQGDSAMYLCASSPGTSGGREQYFGPGTRLTVL.

Here the CDR3 reads CASSQAIQARGYEQYF. In nucleotides, the CDR3 is TGCGCCAGCAGCCAAGCGATACAGGCAAGGGGATACGAGCAGTACTTC. The J gene is TRBJ2-7, the V gene TRBV4-3; tentative D call: TRBD1 (5 bases). V lost 1 base to trimming and J lost 4 bases, with 17 bases between them. Germline V gene data show CDR1 as LGHNA and CDR2 as YSLEER. The CDR3 consists of 16 residues.

The V and J genes are TRBV5-6 and TRBJ1-5; tentative D call: TRBD1 (5 bases). Trimming shortened V by 3 bases and J by 6 bases, and 7 bases separated the two germline ends. This CDR3 is 12 amino acids long. Germline CDR1 and CDR2: SGHDT and YYEEEE. The CDR3 protein is CASSSGGQPQHF. The CDR3 nucleotides are TGTGCCAGCAGCTCGGGGGGTCAGCCCCAGCATTTT.